This TCR beta chain was profiled in a study of T-cell memory formation after mild COVID-19. In the study overall: Each donor largely had its own TCR clusters.

Study-level results: Chiefly within CM and EM were the contracting CD4+ clones; CD8+ ones were within EMRA.

CDR3 length: 12 residues. V was trimmed by 0 bases and J by 7 bases, leaving 6 bases between them. CDR1 MNHEY and CDR2 SVGEGT come from the germline V gene. TCRdb itself ran the 5' RACE reads through MiXCR, one entry per CDR3 protein. The sample has hundreds of thousands of distinct CDR3 sequences, roughly 13% seen once. This clonotype has a handful of counts. Antigen specificity is unknown. This TCR was sampled from a man aged 18 to 35 who had mild COVID-19 (a few samples of this study predate the infection). Cell type and time point are not known. The chain recombines TRBV6-2 or TRBV6-3 with TRBJ1-2; D remains unclear. Specimen: PBMCs or a T cell subset sorted from them (not recorded which). The CDR3 is CASSYSTGGYTF. DNA of the CDR3: TGTGCCAGCAGTTACTCCACTGGTGGCTACACCTTC.